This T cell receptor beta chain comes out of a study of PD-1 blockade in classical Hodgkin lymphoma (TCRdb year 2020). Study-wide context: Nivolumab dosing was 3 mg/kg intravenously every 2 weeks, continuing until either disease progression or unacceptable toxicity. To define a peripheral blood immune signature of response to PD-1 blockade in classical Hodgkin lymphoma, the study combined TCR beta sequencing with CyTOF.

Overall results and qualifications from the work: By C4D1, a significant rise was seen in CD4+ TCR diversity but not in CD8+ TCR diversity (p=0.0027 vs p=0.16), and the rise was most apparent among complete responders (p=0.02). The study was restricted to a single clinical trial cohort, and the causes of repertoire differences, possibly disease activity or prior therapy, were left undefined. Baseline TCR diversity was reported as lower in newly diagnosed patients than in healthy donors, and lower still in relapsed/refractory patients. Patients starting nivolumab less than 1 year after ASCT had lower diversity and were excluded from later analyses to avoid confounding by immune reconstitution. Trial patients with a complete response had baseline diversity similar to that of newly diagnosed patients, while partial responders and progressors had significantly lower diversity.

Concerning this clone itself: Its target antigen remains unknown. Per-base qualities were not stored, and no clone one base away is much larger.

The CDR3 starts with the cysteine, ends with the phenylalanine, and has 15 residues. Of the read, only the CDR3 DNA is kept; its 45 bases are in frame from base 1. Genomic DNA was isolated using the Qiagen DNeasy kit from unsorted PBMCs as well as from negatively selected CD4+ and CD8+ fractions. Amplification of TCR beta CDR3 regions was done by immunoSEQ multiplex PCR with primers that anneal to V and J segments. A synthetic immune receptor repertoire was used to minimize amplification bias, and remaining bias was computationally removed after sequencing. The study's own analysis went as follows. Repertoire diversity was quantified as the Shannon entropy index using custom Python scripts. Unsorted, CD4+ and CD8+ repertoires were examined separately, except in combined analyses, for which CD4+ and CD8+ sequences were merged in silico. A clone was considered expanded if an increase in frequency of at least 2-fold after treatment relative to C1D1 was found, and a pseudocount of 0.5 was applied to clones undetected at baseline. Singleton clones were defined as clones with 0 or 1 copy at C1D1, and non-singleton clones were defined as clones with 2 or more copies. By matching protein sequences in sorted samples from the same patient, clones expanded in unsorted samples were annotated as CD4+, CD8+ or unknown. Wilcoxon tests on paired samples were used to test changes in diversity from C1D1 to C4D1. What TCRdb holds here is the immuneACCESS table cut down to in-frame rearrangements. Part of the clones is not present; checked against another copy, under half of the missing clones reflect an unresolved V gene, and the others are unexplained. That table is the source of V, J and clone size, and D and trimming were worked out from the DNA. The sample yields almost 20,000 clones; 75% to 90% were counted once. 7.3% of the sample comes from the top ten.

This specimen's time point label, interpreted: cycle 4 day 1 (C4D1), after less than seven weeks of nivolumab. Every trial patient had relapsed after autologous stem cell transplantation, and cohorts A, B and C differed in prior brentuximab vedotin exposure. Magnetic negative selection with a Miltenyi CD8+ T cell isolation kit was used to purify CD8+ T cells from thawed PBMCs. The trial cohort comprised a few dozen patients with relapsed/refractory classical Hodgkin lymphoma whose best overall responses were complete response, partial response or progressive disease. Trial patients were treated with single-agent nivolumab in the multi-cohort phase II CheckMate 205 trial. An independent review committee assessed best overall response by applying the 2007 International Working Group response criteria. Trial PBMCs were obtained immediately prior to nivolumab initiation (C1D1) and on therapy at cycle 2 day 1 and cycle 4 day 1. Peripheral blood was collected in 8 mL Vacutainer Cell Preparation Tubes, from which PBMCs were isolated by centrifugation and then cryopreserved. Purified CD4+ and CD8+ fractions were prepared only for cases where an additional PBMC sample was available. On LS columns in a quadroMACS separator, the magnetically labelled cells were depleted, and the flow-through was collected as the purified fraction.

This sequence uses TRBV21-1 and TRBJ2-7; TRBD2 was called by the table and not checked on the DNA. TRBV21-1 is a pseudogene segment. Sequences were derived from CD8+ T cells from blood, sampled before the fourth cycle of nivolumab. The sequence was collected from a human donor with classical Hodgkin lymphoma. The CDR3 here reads CASMRTSGGVSEQYF. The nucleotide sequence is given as TGTGCCAGTATGAGGACTAGCGGGGGAGTAAGCGAGCAGTACTTC.